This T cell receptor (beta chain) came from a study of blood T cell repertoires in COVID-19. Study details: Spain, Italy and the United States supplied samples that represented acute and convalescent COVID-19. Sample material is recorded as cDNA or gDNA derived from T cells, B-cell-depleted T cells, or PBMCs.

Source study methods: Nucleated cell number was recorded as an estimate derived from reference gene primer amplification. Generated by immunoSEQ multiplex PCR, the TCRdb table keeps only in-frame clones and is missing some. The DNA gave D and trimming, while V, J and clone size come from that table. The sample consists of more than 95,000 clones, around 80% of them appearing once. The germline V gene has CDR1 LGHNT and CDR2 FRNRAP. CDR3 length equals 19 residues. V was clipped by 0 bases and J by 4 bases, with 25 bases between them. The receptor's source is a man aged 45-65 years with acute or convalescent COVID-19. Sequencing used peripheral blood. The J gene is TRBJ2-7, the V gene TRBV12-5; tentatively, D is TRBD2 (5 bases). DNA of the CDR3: TGTGCTAGTGGTTTGGTACTTTCCGCGCGGGCACGGGCGGAATACGAGCAGTACTTC. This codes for CASGLVLSARARAEYEQYF.